The next 18 T cell receptor beta chains were all read from a single sample in a study of blood T cell repertoires in COVID-19. Using immunoSEQ multiplex PCR, the repertoire was profiled, and TCRdb retains in-frame clones only, with some absent. The sample has around 130,000 clones; approximately 83% are singletons. The sample was peripheral blood. All receptors derive from a man in his forties or fifties with active or convalescent COVID-19.

In the case of this clone: A read error may account for a junction end that differs from germline. The rearrangement joins TRBV7-7 to TRBJ2-2; D remains unclear. Germline CDR1 is SSHAT and CDR2 is FNYEAQ (reference sequence). This CDR3 has 12 residues. The CDR3: CASSLDTGELFF. The CDR3 bases are TGTGCTAGCAGCCTCGACACCGGGGAGCTGTTTTTT.

The J gene is TRBJ1-5, the V gene TRBV27, with 8 bases identical to TRBD1. The V gene end was trimmed by 0 bases and the J gene end by 0 bases; junction bases not matched to a gene: 7. In germline, CDR1 is MNHEY, CDR2 SMNVEV (reference sequence). CDR3 length: 18 amino acids. The CDR3 DNA is TGTGCCAGCAGTTTATCGGGGACAGGACAGTATAGCAATCAGCCCCAGCATTTT. Residues: CASSLSGTGQYSNQPQHF.

This sequence joins TRBV9 and TRBJ2-7, with unresolved D. Germline V CDR1 and CDR2: SGDLS, YYNGEE. Trimming took off 0 bases at V and 0 bases at J, with 10 bases between the two ends. The CDR3 has 15 amino acids. CDR3 sequence reads: CASSVVAESSYEQYF. CDR3 in DNA: TGTGCCAGCAGCGTAGTAGCAGAGAGCTCCTACGAGCAGTACTTC.

This rearrangement joins TRBV2 to TRBJ1-5; D is ambiguous. Per the germline V gene, CDR1 is SNHLY and CDR2 is FYNNEI. This CDR3 is built from 16 residues. V lost 4 bases and J 1 base, leaving 14 bases between the germline ends. The CDR3 loop is CASSGSPAGSNQPQHF. The CDR3 DNA reads TGTGCCAGCAGTGGGTCCCCGGCAGGAAGCAATCAGCCCCAGCATTTT.

This chain joins TRBV5-6 and TRBJ1-6; D is undetermined. The V end lost 4 bases, the J end lost 0 bases, and 11 bases lay between the germline ends. Per the germline V gene, CDR1 is SGHDT and CDR2 is YYEEEE. CDR3 size: 16 residues. CDR3 amino acids: CASSVKEGSYNSPLHF. The CDR3 nucleotides read TGTGCCAGCAGCGTAAAAGAGGGCTCCTATAATTCACCCCTCCACTTT. Using reference TRBV5-6 and TRBJ1-6 for the parts outside the CDR3, the full variable domain is DAGVTQSPTHLIKTRGQQVTLRCSPKSGHDTVSWYQQALGQGPQFIFQYYEEEERQRGNFPDRFSGHQFPNYSSELNVNALLLGDSALYLCASSVKEGSYNSPLHFGNGTRLTVT.

For the CDR3, the DNA is TGTGCCAGCAGCTTAAGTAGCGGGGAGCTGTTTTTT. Translating gives CASSLSSGELFF. The chain has TRBV7-2 and TRBJ2-2, with D hard to call. The V end lost 2 bases, the J end lost 7 bases, and 5 bases lay between the germline ends. CDR1 SGHTA and CDR2 FQGNSA come from the germline V gene. The CDR3 sequence is 12 residues long.

The chain has TRBV6-2 or TRBV6-3 and TRBJ2-7, with 7 bases identical to TRBD1. Germline CDR1 reads MNHEY; CDR2 reads SVGEGT. CDR3 size: 15 residues. The V gene end was trimmed by 2 bases and the J gene end by 0 bases; junction bases not matched to a gene: 4. CDR3 coding DNA: TGTGCCAGCAGTTACGGACAGGACTCCTCCTACGAGCAGTACTTC. It encodes CASSYGQDSSYEQYF.

The chain joins TRBV6-1 to TRBJ2-5, with TRBD2 matching 7 bases. V dropped 0 bases and J dropped 7; count of bases not matched to a gene: 14. This CDR3 spans 17 amino acids. The germline gives CDR1 MNHNS, CDR2 SASEGT. The CDR3 region is CASSEALLTAGTRTQYF. CDR3 coding DNA: TGTGCCAGCAGTGAAGCGCTTTTAACAGCGGGAACGCGGACCCAGTACTTC.

V usage is TRBV29-1 and J usage is TRBJ2-1; 9 positions match TRBD1. Trimming took 6 bases from V and 9 from J; bases not matched to a gene: 15. This CDR3 spans 15 amino acids. Germline V gene data show CDR1 as SQVTM and CDR2 as ANQGSEA. The CDR3 nucleotides read TGCAGCGTAGCCGCATCGGACAGGGGTGGACTTGAGCAGTTCTTC. Translating gives CSVAASDRGGLEQFF.

The V call is TRBV2, the J call TRBJ2-7; D is possibly TRBD1 (5 bases). The CDR3 has 13 amino acids. Trimming pared 6 bases from V and 2 bases from J, leaving 11 bases between. Germline CDR1 SNHLY, CDR2 FYNNEI. The CDR3 here is CASRTDTAYEQYF. CDR3 DNA: TGTGCCAGCAGGACGGACACCGCCTACGAGCAGTACTTC.

This clone was seen just once. The CDR3 sequence is CASSPAGFRDTQYF. Written as DNA, the CDR3 is TGTGCCAGCTCACCGGCAGGGTTCAGAGATACGCAGTATTTT. This chain uses TRBV18 with TRBJ2-3; the D gene is possibly TRBD1 (5 bases). Germline loops: CDR1 KGHSH, CDR2 LQKENI. This CDR3 region has 14 residues. The V and J ends lost 3 bases and 5 bases respectively, with 12 bases between them.

This chain links TRBV18 with TRBJ2-3; 8 nucleotides align to TRBD2. Trimming at V came to 3 bases and at J to 6 bases, leaving 5 bases not matched to a gene. The CDR3 is 14 residues long. From germline, CDR1 is KGHSH and CDR2 LQKENI. The CDR3 region has the DNA TGTGCCAGCTCACCGGAAGTAGCGGGGGATACGCAGTATTTT. Protein: CASSPEVAGDTQYF.

V usage is TRBV24-1 and J usage is TRBJ1-2; tentative D call: TRBD1 (5 bases). Germline loops: CDR1 KGHDR, CDR2 SFDVKD. Deletions cut 3 bases from V and 5 bases from J, with 9 bases between. The CDR3 is 13 residues long. The CDR3 loop is CATSDGTEYGYTF. CDR3 bases: TGTGCCACCAGTGATGGGACTGAATATGGCTACACCTTC.

The rearrangement joins TRBV9 to TRBJ2-5; 7 bases align to TRBD2. This CDR3 spans 15 amino acids. With 0 bases clipped from V and 5 bases from J, the junction kept 7 bases outside the gene matches. Germline V gives CDR1 SGDLS, CDR2 YYNGEE. DNA of the CDR3: TGTGCCAGCAGCGTAGCTCGGGGGGTAGGGGAGACCCAGTACTTC. It yields the protein CASSVARGVGETQYF.

V is TRBV14 and J is TRBJ1-5, with D unclear. There are 12 residues in the CDR3. Germline V CDR1 and CDR2: SGHDN, FVKESK. V lost 7 bases and J lost 4, with 8 bases in between. The CDR3 region is CASICENQPQHF. CDR3 DNA: TGTGCCAGCATCTGCGAGAATCAGCCCCAGCATTTT.

This clone has a count of ten or more. This rearrangement joins TRBV3-1 (or the pseudogene TRBV3-2) to TRBJ1-6; TRBD1 is a possible D gene (6 bases). Germline values: CDR1 LGHDT, CDR2 YNNKEL (reference sequence). Trimming cost V 10 bases and J 5 bases, with 21 bases left between them. The CDR3 runs 16 residues. This CDR3 reads CATVRVRTADNSPLHF. CDR3 bases: TGTGCCACCGTCCGAGTGAGGACAGCCGATAATTCACCCCTCCACTTT.

The V and J genes are TRBV7-9 and TRBJ2-1; D may be TRBD2 (5 bases). V lost 2 bases and J lost 8, with 13 bases in between. Germline V CDR1 and CDR2: SEHNR, FQNEAQ (reference sequence). The CDR3 extends over 14 amino acids. CDR3 residues: CASSLRLAHDEQFF. The CDR3 DNA is TGTGCCAGCAGCTTAAGGCTAGCCCACGATGAGCAGTTCTTC.

The chain is built from TRBV4-1 and TRBJ1-4; a weak D match, TRBD1 (5 bases). Between the trimmed V and J ends, which lost 3 bases and 4 bases, there was a span of 15 bases. Germline lookup yields CDR1 MGHRA and CDR2 YSYEKL. The CDR3 is 16 amino acids. The CDR3 here is CASSHPAGTDNEKLFF. The CDR3 DNA follows: TGCGCCAGCAGCCACCCGGCCGGGACTGATAATGAAAAACTGTTTTTT.